This record covers a single T cell receptor beta chain. Its specificity is unknown. This entry comes from a study of cytomegalovirus exposure and HLA in healthy donors. A multiplex PCR was run with 60 Vbeta primers and 13 Jbeta primers. TCRdb's copy holds only in-frame clones and misses some; the assay was immunoSEQ multiplex PCR. Here the sample spans 150,000 to 200,000 clones, under 85% being singletons. The CDR3 has 11 amino acids. CDR1 is SNHLY and CDR2 is FYNNEI in the germline V gene. V was pared by 11 bases and J by 9 bases, with 14 bases between. General observations from the study: Later analysis showed most CMV-associated TCR beta chains appearing HLA-restricted. The authors listed over 150 TCR beta chains as cytomegalovirus-associated. The study had only CMV serostatus as immune exposure information.

The chain joins TRBV2 to TRBJ2-1, with a tentative D call TRBD2 (6 bases). The sample was PBMCs. This receptor was taken from a man aged 18-30 years in good health and CMV-seronegative. CDR3 bases: TGTGCCTCCTCGGCGGGGATTGAGCAGTTCTTC. Its protein is CASSAGIEQFF.